These 32 T cell receptor beta chains share one sample of origin, sequenced in a study of follicular helper T cells after annual influenza vaccination. Time point described: 2015-2016 season, 7 days after influenza vaccination. Produced via immunoSEQ multiplex PCR; TCRdb's table is partial and in-frame only. Altogether 900 to 1,400 clones are present, around 80% being singletons, with the ten largest covering 3.8%. The sequencing here drew on CXCR5+ CD38+ circulating T follicular helper cells from blood, taken 7 days after influenza vaccination. Subset indicated: circulating Tfh, non-naive CD4+CXCR5+PD-1+ (ICOS+CD38+ or ICOS-CD38-). The receptor source for this set is an adult who received the influenza vaccine.

J is TRBJ2-5 and V is TRBV19; 9 positions match TRBD1. After removal of 8 bases from V and 5 bases from J, the junction contained 9 bases not matched to a gene. The V gene's germline CDR1 is LNHDA and CDR2 SQIVND (reference sequence). The CDR3 runs to 14 residues. CDR3 residues: CASGYRGRGETQYF. CDR3 DNA sequence: TGTGCCAGTGGTTACAGGGGGCGCGGGGAGACCCAGTACTTC.

J is TRBJ1-5 and V is TRBV6-6; TRBD1 matches 7 bases. Trimming took 7 bases from V and 7 from J; bases not matched to a gene: 13. CDR1 and CDR2 (germline): MNHNY, SVGAGI (reference sequence). The CDR3 has 15 amino acids. The CDR3 DNA reads TGTGCCAGCACCTCCAAGAACAGGGGCCACCAGCCCCAGCATTTT. Its protein is CASTSKNRGHQPQHF.

This sequence joins TRBV6-4 and TRBJ2-3; 7 bases map to TRBD2. This CDR3 is built from 15 residues. The germline V gene encodes CDR1 MRHNA and CDR2 SNTAGT. The V gene end was trimmed by 8 bases and the J gene end by 3 bases; junction bases not matched to a gene: 11. The CDR3 region has the DNA TGTGCCAGCCGATCCCAGGGAGGGGAAACAGATACGCAGTATTTT. It specifies CASRSQGGETDTQYF.

This chain connects TRBV7-2 to TRBJ2-5; D is ambiguous. CDR1 is SGHTA and CDR2 is FQGNSA in the germline V gene. There are 14 residues in the CDR3. V was pared by 0 bases and J by 2 bases, with 7 bases between. CDR3 nucleotides: TGTGCCAGCAGCTTAGCCGGATTACAAGAGACCCAGTACTTC. Its protein product is CASSLAGLQETQYF.

CDR3 coding DNA: TGTGCCAGCAGTTGGACAGCGAACACTGAAGCTTTCTTT. Translation gives CASSWTANTEAFF. V usage is TRBV6-6 and J usage is TRBJ1-1; the D gene is possibly TRBD1 (6 bases). The CDR3 contains 13 residues. The ends were cut back, 4 bases at V and 1 base at J, with 7 bases in the middle. Germline CDR1 and CDR2: MNHNY and SVGAGI (reference sequence).

CDR3 coding DNA: TGTGCCAGCGTTGGCGGGAGGTTCCTTGGCAATGAGCAGTTCTTC. Protein sequence: CASVGGRFLGNEQFF. This chain uses TRBV28 with TRBJ2-1; 8 nucleotides agree with TRBD2. V was clipped by 8 bases and J by 6 bases; unmatched bases: 12. Germline CDR1 and CDR2: MDHEN and SYDVKM. The CDR3 spans 15 residues.

This clone came up a few times. The V and J genes are TRBV19 and TRBJ1-6; TRBD1 agrees at 7 bases. The germline gives CDR1 LNHDA, CDR2 SQIVND (reference sequence). The V gene end was trimmed by 10 bases and the J gene end by 6 bases; junction bases not matched to a gene: 12. The CDR3 runs 15 residues. The CDR3 DNA reads TGTGCCACTCAACCCGGGGGGACAGTTAATTCACCCCTCCACTTT. Protein sequence: CATQPGGTVNSPLHF.

This chain connects TRBV5-1 to TRBJ2-1; no clear D gene. Germline V lookup: CDR1 SGHRS, CDR2 YFSETQ. The CDR3 consists of 15 residues. V lost 0 bases to trimming and J lost 0 bases, with 7 bases between them. CDR3 in amino acids: CASSLVPGSYNEQFF. In DNA form, the CDR3 reads TGCGCCAGCAGCTTGGTGCCAGGCTCCTACAATGAGCAGTTCTTC.

The genes are TRBV14 and TRBJ1-4; D gene uncertain. This CDR3 region has 14 residues. The V end lost 6 bases, the J end lost 4 bases, and 12 bases lay between the germline ends. Germline assignment: CDR1 SGHDN and CDR2 FVKESK. The CDR3 loop is CASSPTSINEKLFF. In DNA, the CDR3 is TGTGCCAGCAGTCCGACCAGCATTAATGAAAAACTGTTTTTT.

The V call is TRBV7-2, the J call TRBJ1-2; weak D call: TRBD1 (6 bases). This CDR3 contains 15 residues. Germline CDR1 reads SGHTA; CDR2 reads FQGNSA. V dropped 5 bases and J dropped 4 bases, with 17 bases sitting between them. CDR3 in amino acids: CASSIPVEDSYGYTF. The CDR3 nucleotides read TGTGCCAGCAGCATCCCGGTAGAGGACAGCTATGGCTACACCTTC. Variable domain in full (rest from reference TRBV7-2 and TRBJ1-2): GAGVSQSPSNKVTEKGKDVELRCDPISGHTALYWYRQSLGQGLEFLIYFQGNSAPDKSGLPSDRFSAERTGGSVSTLTIQRTQQEDSAVYLCASSIPVEDSYGYTFGSGTRLTVV.

In its sample, this clone was seen once. The genes are TRBV5-1 and TRBJ2-3; D may be TRBD1 or TRBD2 (5 bases each). Germline loops: CDR1 SGHRS, CDR2 YFSETQ. The CDR3 runs 15 residues. Between the trimmed V and J ends, which lost 0 bases and 8 bases, there was a span of 16 bases. The CDR3 DNA reads TGCGCCAGCAGCTTGGTTCTGGGGGATAAGGGTACGCAGTATTTT. As protein: CASSLVLGDKGTQYF. The full variable domain, with the rest looked up from reference TRBV5-1 and TRBJ2-3, is KAGVTQTPRYLIKTRGQQVTLSCSPISGHRSVSWYQQTPGQGLQFLFEYFSETQRNKGNFPGRFSGRQFSNSRSEMNVSTLELGDSALYLCASSLVLGDKGTQYFGPGTRLTVL.

The V and J genes are TRBV30 and TRBJ2-5; tentatively, D is TRBD2 (7 bases). The V gene's germline CDR1 is GTSNPN and CDR2 SVGIG (reference sequence). V was shortened by 5 bases and J by 5 bases, with 21 bases between the two germline ends. This CDR3 spans 15 amino acids. CDR3 region: CAWAPVGGARETQYF. CDR3 nucleotides: TGTGCCTGGGCACCTGTTGGGGGGGCGCGGGAGACCCAGTACTTC.

This chain links TRBV11-3 with TRBJ1-1, with 7 bases identical to TRBD1. This CDR3 region has 13 residues. Germline CDR1 and CDR2: SGHNT and YENEEA. The ends lost 8 bases at V and 1 base at J; junction bases unmatched: 4. The CDR3 here is CASSRQGNTEAFF. The CDR3 nucleotides are TGTGCCAGCTCCCGACAGGGGAACACTGAAGCTTTCTTT.

This chain links TRBV7-2 with TRBJ2-2; the D is unclear. The ends were cut back, 7 bases at V and 6 bases at J, with 15 bases in the middle. This CDR3 comprises 14 residues. Per the germline V gene, CDR1 is SGHTA and CDR2 is FQGNSA. DNA of the CDR3: TGTGCCAGCACCCGGAATCGGGTAGCCGGGGAGCTGTTTTTT. Its protein is CASTRNRVAGELFF.

This sequence joins TRBV5-6 and TRBJ1-3; no reliable D call. Germline CDR1 reads SGHDT; CDR2 reads YYEEEE. This CDR3 spans 15 amino acids. Trimming pared 5 bases from V and 0 bases from J, leaving 12 bases between. The CDR3 bases are TGTGCCAGCAGGAGGTCTACCAGCTCTGGAAACACCATATATTTT. Encoded protein: CASRRSTSSGNTIYF.

The V and J genes are TRBV7-2 and TRBJ1-3; possible D gene TRBD1, 5 bases. CDR3 length: 15 residues. With 5 bases removed from V and 0 bases from J, the gap between germline ends came to 11 bases. CDR1 is SGHTA, CDR2 FQGNSA, per germline. The CDR3 spells CASSQGLRSGNTIYF. In DNA form, the CDR3 reads TGTGCCAGCAGCCAGGGACTCCGCTCTGGAAACACCATATATTTT.

This chain links TRBV4-3 with TRBJ1-2; D unclear. The V and J ends lost 4 bases and 4 bases respectively, with 16 bases between them. This CDR3 is built from 15 residues. In germline, CDR1 is LGHNA, CDR2 YSLEER. This chain's CDR3 is CASSPGWASLYGYTF. The CDR3 nucleotides are TGCGCCAGCAGCCCCGGGTGGGCGTCCCTCTATGGCTACACCTTC.

This clone was detected once. This chain connects TRBV5-6 to TRBJ1-2; 9 bases are shared with TRBD1. The CDR3 extends over 15 amino acids. Germline values: CDR1 SGHDT, CDR2 YYEEEE. With 4 bases clipped from V and 1 base from J, the junction kept 5 bases outside the gene matches. For the CDR3, the DNA is TGTGCCAGCAGCCAGGGACAGGGACTTAACTATGGCTACACCTTC. It translates to CASSQGQGLNYGYTF.

This chain uses TRBV15 with TRBJ1-6; D possibly corresponds to TRBD1 (6 bases). Trimming shortened V by 3 bases and J by 12 bases, and 12 bases separated the two germline ends. The germline V gene has CDR1 LNHNV and CDR2 YYDKDF (reference sequence). The CDR3 is 13 residues long. CDR3 coding DNA: TGTGCCACCAGCAGCGGGACACTTGAACCCCTCCACTTT. Amino acid sequence: CATSSGTLEPLHF.

The chain employs TRBV6-1 and TRBJ2-5, with 10 bases aligning to TRBD2. J gave up 4 bases and V 1 base, and 12 bases lay outside the gene matches. CDR1 is MNHNS, CDR2 SASEGT, per germline. The CDR3 is 18 amino acids. CDR3 DNA: TGTGCCAGCAGTGAAGTCTTAGCGGGGGGCACGGATGGAGAGACCCAGTACTTC. This translates into CASSEVLAGGTDGETQYF.

The genes are TRBV2 and TRBJ1-2; 7 bases are shared with TRBD1. CDR3 length: 15 amino acids. Germline loops: CDR1 SNHLY, CDR2 FYNNEI. J lost 2 bases, V lost 1 base, and 4 bases had no gene match. CDR3 loop: CASSEEQGTNYGYTF. The CDR3 DNA sequence: TGTGCCAGCAGTGAAGAACAGGGGACGAACTATGGCTACACCTTC.

CDR3 in DNA: TGTGCCAGCAGCTTAGATTTTGGCGGAAACACTGAAGCTTTCTTT. This codes for CASSLDFGGNTEAFF. This chain uses TRBV7-2 with TRBJ1-1; D unclear. The germline gives CDR1 SGHTA, CDR2 FQGNSA. CDR3 length: 15 residues. Trimming cost V 1 base and J 2 bases, with 11 bases left between them.

The rearrangement joins TRBV4-3 to TRBJ2-3, with 11 positions matching TRBD2. This CDR3 has 17 residues. Germline V gene data show CDR1 as LGHNA and CDR2 as YSLEER. The ends lost 5 bases at V and 0 bases at J; junction bases unmatched: 7. The DNA of the CDR3 is TGCGCCAGCAGCTTCCTAGCGGGGGGTGATAGCACAGATACGCAGTATTTT. It specifies CASSFLAGGDSTDTQYF.

The V gene is TRBV6-5, the J gene TRBJ2-7; D remains unclear. V lost 0 bases and J lost 2, with 5 bases in between. Germline CDR1 is MNHEY and CDR2 is SVGAGI. This CDR3 region has 13 residues. This chain's CDR3 is CASSYSPAYEQYF. The CDR3 region has the DNA TGTGCCAGCAGTTACTCTCCAGCCTACGAGCAGTACTTC.

DNA for the CDR3: TGTGCCAGCTCACCACCAGGGGTGGGGAATGAGCAGTTCTTC. This gives the protein CASSPPGVGNEQFF. The genes are TRBV18 and TRBJ2-1; D is possibly TRBD1 (5 bases). This CDR3 spans 14 amino acids. V lost 0 bases and J 7 bases, leaving 10 bases between the germline ends. Germline V gives CDR1 KGHSH, CDR2 LQKENI. Supplemented by reference TRBV18 and TRBJ2-1, the full variable domain reads NAGVMQNPRHLVRRRGQEARLRCSPMKGHSHVYWYRQLPEEGLKFMVYLQKENIIDESGMPKERFSAEFPKEGPSILRIQQVVRGDSAAYFCASSPPGVGNEQFFGPGTRLTVL.

The genes are TRBV7-2 and TRBJ2-5; TRBD2 aligns across 10 bases. The germline CDR1 and CDR2 sequences are SGHTA and FQGNSA. This CDR3 contains 15 residues. Unmatched junction bases numbered 5, after V lost 5 bases and J lost 2 bases. This chain's CDR3 is CASSLLAGGQETQYF. CDR3 in DNA: TGTGCCAGCAGCCTTTTAGCGGGGGGACAAGAGACCCAGTACTTC.

V and J are TRBV9 and TRBJ2-3; maybe TRBD2 (6 bases). This CDR3 comprises 16 residues. With 2 bases removed from V and 4 bases from J, the gap between germline ends came to 17 bases. The germline CDR1 and CDR2 sequences are SGDLS and YYNGEE. The CDR3 DNA reads as TGTGCCAGCAGCGTTGGACTACCAGACGGGTCAGATACGCAGTATTTT. This encodes CASSVGLPDGSDTQYF.

The V and J genes are TRBV18 and TRBJ2-4, with D perhaps matching TRBD1 or TRBD2 (5 bases each). Germline lookup yields CDR1 KGHSH and CDR2 LQKENI. The CDR3 consists of 17 residues. Trimming took off 3 bases at V and 0 bases at J, with 15 bases between the two ends. CDR3 amino acids: CASSPLGTSVAKNIQYF. Here the CDR3 DNA reads TGTGCCAGCTCACCTCTCGGGACGTCCGTAGCCAAAAACATTCAGTACTTC.

This clone was seen more than once but under ten times. This sequence joins TRBV6-1 and TRBJ1-6, with D unresolved. This CDR3 is 13 amino acids long. Germline assignment: CDR1 MNHNS and CDR2 SASEGT. Trimming pared 2 bases from V and 11 bases from J, leaving 10 bases between. CDR3 DNA: TGTGCCAGCAGTGAACCCCGGGTGACACCCCTCCACTTT. It yields the protein CASSEPRVTPLHF.

V usage is TRBV7-2 and J usage is TRBJ1-3; maybe TRBD1 (5 bases). The V and J ends lost 3 bases and 3 bases respectively, with 9 bases between them. Germline CDR1 and CDR2: SGHTA and FQGNSA. CDR3 size: 14 residues. CDR3 in DNA: TGTGCCAGCAGCTTCCAGGGTTTTGGAAACACCATATATTTT. Protein sequence: CASSFQGFGNTIYF.

This clone was observed a single time. The chain links TRBV7-3 to TRBJ2-3, with 8 positions matching TRBD1. The V segment lost 5 bases and the J segment 5 bases; nucleotides outside the gene matches: 6. Germline values: CDR1 SGHTA, CDR2 FQGTGA. CDR3 length: 14 residues. This chain's CDR3 is CASSLGQGIDTQYF. CDR3 nucleotide sequence: TGTGCCAGCAGCCTTGGACAGGGCATAGATACGCAGTATTTT.

The V call is TRBV18, the J call TRBJ2-5; 8 bases line up with TRBD2. Germline loops: CDR1 KGHSH, CDR2 LQKENI. The V gene end was trimmed by 2 bases and the J gene end by 6 bases; junction bases not matched to a gene: 5. This CDR3 has 14 residues. CDR3 loop: CASSPAGGLQTQYF. For the CDR3, the DNA is TGTGCCAGCTCACCAGCGGGGGGCTTGCAGACCCAGTACTTC.